The subject of this entry is one T cell receptor (beta chain). This clonotype was seen more than once but under ten times. The antigen it binds to is not known. Base qualities were left out, and no much larger clone turns up one base away. Stable Graves' hyperthyroidism was defined as the absence of progression to ophthalmopathy over 18 months of follow-up. Hyperthyroidism patients were newly diagnosed, with disease duration under 2 months, and aged 18 to 65 years. The study excluded patients with uncontrolled infections, other autoimmune diseases, pregnancy or lactation. Diagnoses relied on clinical symptoms, serum thyroxine and TRAb, thyroid ultrasound and orbital computed tomography. PBMCs were separated from approximately 10 ml of fresh peripheral blood using Ficoll-Paque density gradient centrifugation. Total RNA was extracted with Trizol reagent, and quality was checked on an Agilent 2100 Bioanalyzer.

These data belong to a study of T cells in Graves' hyperthyroidism and ophthalmopathy (dated by TCRdb to 2018 to 2020). Concerning the study at large: Peripheral blood samples were taken at initial diagnosis, before any treatment was given. To identify distinguishing TCR V-J signatures, a discovery cohort of 100 or so patients was used, comprising some 45 with Graves' ophthalmopathy and some 60 with stable Graves' hyperthyroidism. Prospective prediction of ophthalmopathy was tested in an independent validation cohort consisting of about 19 hyperthyroidism patients and 15 or so patients who later progressed to ophthalmopathy. For training and testing, the 100 or so patients in the discovery cohort were randomly divided in a 7:3 ratio. Thyroid tissue and blood T-cell repertoires from about six Graves' hyperthyroidism patients were also compared in the study. Once sampling was done, hyperthyroidism patients were given methimazole at a starting dose of 30 mg daily, whereas ophthalmopathy patients were given high-dose intravenous methylprednisolone. The paper describes TCR Vbeta CDR3 sequencing of 135 peripheral blood samples, made up of around 41 ophthalmopathy patients, some 80 hyperthyroidism patients and 17 progressor patients.

For CDR1 and CDR2, the germline V gene (reference sequence) lists DFQATT and SNEGSKA. The germline V and J ends show losses of 2 bases and 1 base respectively, and no gene match explains 3 bases of the junction. Counted from cysteine to phenylalanine, this CDR3 has 14 amino acids. The kept DNA is CDR3 alone, 42 bases in frame from the first base. Results and caveats for the whole study, not just this receptor: Most expanded thyroid clonotypes (frequency above 0.001) were also detected in blood, a finding suggesting that blood repertoires may reflect thyroid immune responses. No statistical method was used to set the sample size in advance, and investigators knew the group allocation. A model built on a 13 V-J signature distinguished ophthalmopathy from stable hyperthyroidism, reaching 85% to 90% sensitivity and 81.08% specificity in cross-validation and 80%/75% in testing. In validation, the model predicted progression to ophthalmopathy with just under 71% sensitivity and approximately 74% specificity, a median of roughly seven months before onset.

The TCR beta CDR3 regions were amplified from RNA transcripts. For the first round of RT-PCR on the TCR CDR3, the HTBI primer set was used together with the Qiagen OneStep RT-PCR kit. A second multiplex PCR round built the libraries, followed by size selection and purification. Libraries were sequenced paired-end with 100 bp reads on an Illumina HiSeq2000. Per the authors' processing: SOAPnuke was used to process the raw data, with reads discarded if the reads contained adapters or uncalled bases, had a mean Phred below 15, or lacked an exact constant-primer or identifier match. High-quality paired reads were merged using COPE v1.2.5, and each unique nucleotide sequence was defined as a clonotype. Clonotypes were aligned to IMGT TRBV, TRBD and TRBJ reference segments using MiTCR v1.1. Analysis was restricted to V-J combinations with a frequency above 0.0001, which covered roughly 99% of repertoires. The TCS score was defined as F50 (clonal expansion) divided by E x V (chaos), with BLOSUM62-based TCRdist calculated between CDR3 peptides within each V-J. Welch's t-statistics and random forest reduced around 550 V-J features to 13, which were used in a naive Bayes classifier (R e1071). Using fastp at Q25 and MiXCR, TCRdb reprocessed the public reads and kept productive beta chains. Entries that share a CDR3 protein sequence are merged under the most common genes and DNA. TCRdb's processing, not the study's, gives the V and J calls here. The sample contains about 560,000 distinct CDR3 sequences, less than 20% of them found a single time. The top ten clonotypes cover under 8% of the sample.

The clonotype comes from a woman in her 30s with Graves' hyperthyroidism. The sequenced sample was blood. The chain employs TRBV20-1 and TRBJ2-7; 9 bases in the junction line up with TRBD1. In nucleotide form, the sequence is TGCAGTGCTAGATCAGACAGGGGGTCCTACGAGCAGTACTTC. It is translated as CSARSDRGSYEQYF.